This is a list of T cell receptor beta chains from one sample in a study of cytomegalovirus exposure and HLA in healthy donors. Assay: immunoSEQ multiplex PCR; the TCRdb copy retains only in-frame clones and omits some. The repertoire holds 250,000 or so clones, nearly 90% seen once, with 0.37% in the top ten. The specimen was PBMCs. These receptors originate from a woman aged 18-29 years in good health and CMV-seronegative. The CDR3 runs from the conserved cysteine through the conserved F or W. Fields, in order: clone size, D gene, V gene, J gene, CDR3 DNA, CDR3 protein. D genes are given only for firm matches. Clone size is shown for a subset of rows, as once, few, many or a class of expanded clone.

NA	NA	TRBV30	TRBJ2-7	TGTGCCTGGAGTGTAGGGCAGGGCTACGAGCAGTACTTC	CAWSVGQGYEQYF
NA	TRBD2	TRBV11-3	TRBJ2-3	TGTGCCAGCAGCTTAGCAGGTGGGACTAGCCGCACAGATACGCAGTATTTT	CASSLAGGTSRTDTQYF
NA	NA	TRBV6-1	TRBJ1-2	TGTGCCAGCAGTGCCAGGGACTATGGCTACACCTTC	CASSARDYGYTF
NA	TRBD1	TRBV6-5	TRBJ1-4	TGTGCCAGCAGTTACAGGGGGCCCGCAACTAATGAAAAACTGTTTTTT	CASSYRGPATNEKLFF
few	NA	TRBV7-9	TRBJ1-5	TGTGCCAGCAGCTTAGGTGGCAGCGGGTTGCATTTT	CASSLGGSGLHF
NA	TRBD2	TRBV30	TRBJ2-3	TGTGCCTGGGGGGGGGAAATTGGTACGCAGTATTTT	CAWGGEIGTQYF
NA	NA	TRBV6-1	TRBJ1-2	TGTGCCAGCAGTGAAGGCAGGGGACGGGCCCAAACTAACTATGGCTACACCTTC	CASSEGRGRAQTNYGYTF
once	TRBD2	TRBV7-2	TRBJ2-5	TGTGCCAGCAGCCGACTAGCGGGGGCAGAGACCCAGTACTTC	CASSRLAGAETQYF
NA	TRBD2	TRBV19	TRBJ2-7	TGTGCCAGTAGTACTGGGACTAGCGAAACCTACGAGCAGTACTTC	CASSTGTSETYEQYF
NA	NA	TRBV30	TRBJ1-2	TGTGCCTGGAATGAAAAAGGGGCGCTCGGCTACACCTTC	CAWNEKGALGYTF
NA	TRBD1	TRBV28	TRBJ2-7	TGTGCCAGCATCCCACAGGGGGCACCACTCTACGAGCAGTACTTC	CASIPQGAPLYEQYF
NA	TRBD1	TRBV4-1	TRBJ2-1	TGCGCCAGCAGCCACAGGGGGAAGAGCTCCTACAATGAGCAGTTCTTC	CASSHRGKSSYNEQFF
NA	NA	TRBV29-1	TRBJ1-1	TGCAGCGTTCGCGACTACACTGAAGCTTTCTTT	CSVRDYTEAFF
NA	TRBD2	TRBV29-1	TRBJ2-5	TGCAGCGTTGAACCACACGGGACTAGCGGGGGGGACCAAGAGACCCAGTACTTC	CSVEPHGTSGGDQETQYF
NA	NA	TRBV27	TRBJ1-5	TGTGCCAGCAGTTTATATGAGGGATCCCAGCCCCAGCATTTT	CASSLYEGSQPQHF
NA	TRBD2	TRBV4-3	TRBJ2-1	TGCGCCAGCAGCCAACTGCGGGAGACTACCTACAATGAGCAGTTCTTC	CASSQLRETTYNEQFF
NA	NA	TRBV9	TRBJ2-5	TGTGCCAGCAGCGTAGTGGTGGGAGGAGAGACCCAGTACTTC	CASSVVVGGETQYF
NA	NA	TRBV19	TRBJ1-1	TGTGCCAGTAGTATCGGGGGGACGAACACTGAAGCTTTCTTT	CASSIGGTNTEAFF
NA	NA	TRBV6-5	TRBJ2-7	TGTGCCAGCAGCCTGGCGGGTCCGGCTTACGAGCAGTACTTC	CASSLAGPAYEQYF
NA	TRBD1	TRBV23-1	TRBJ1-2	TGCGCCAGCAGTCAAGCGGGACAGTATAACTATGGCTACACCTTC	CASSQAGQYNYGYTF
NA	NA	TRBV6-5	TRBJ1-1	TGTGCCAGCAGTTCTCGACAGAAGAACACTGAAGCTTTCTTT	CASSSRQKNTEAFF
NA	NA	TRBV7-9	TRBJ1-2	TGTGCCAGCAGCTTAGCAACAGGGCTCTACTATGGCTACACCTTC	CASSLATGLYYGYTF
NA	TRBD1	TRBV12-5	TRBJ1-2	TGTGCTAGTGGTATCTCAGGGGGTATTGGCTACACCTTC	CASGISGGIGYTF
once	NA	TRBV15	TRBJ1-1	TGTGCCACCAGCAGAGATATATCAGGGATGAACACTGAAGCTTTCTTT	CATSRDISGMNTEAFF
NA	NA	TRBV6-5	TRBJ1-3	TGTGCCAGCAGTTACAGGGGTTCTGGAAACACCATATATTTT	CASSYRGSGNTIYF
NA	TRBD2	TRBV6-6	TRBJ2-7	TGTGCCAGCAGCGCGGGGGGGCTATATGAGCAGTACTTC	CASSAGGLYEQYF
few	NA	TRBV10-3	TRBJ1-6	TGTGCCATCAGTGAGCTCAGGAATTCACCCCTCCACTTT	CAISELRNSPLHF
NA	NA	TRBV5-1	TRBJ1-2	TGCGCCAGCAGCTTATCGTCCCTAGACTCTAACTATGGCTACACCTTC	CASSLSSLDSNYGYTF
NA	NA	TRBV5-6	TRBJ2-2	TGTGCCAGCAGCTTGGGAGCGACGAGAGCCGGGGAGCTGTTTTTT	CASSLGATRAGELFF
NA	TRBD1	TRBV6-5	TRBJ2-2	TGTGCCAGCAGTTTGACAGGGACCAGGGAGCTGTTTTTT	CASSLTGTRELFF
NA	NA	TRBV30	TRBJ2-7	TGTGCCTGGAGTGACAGTTCCTACGAGCAGTACTTC	CAWSDSSYEQYF